These 32 T cell receptor beta chains share one sample of origin, sequenced in a study of blood T cell repertoires in COVID-19. Clones were sequenced by immunoSEQ multiplex PCR, and TCRdb holds only the in-frame ones, with some missing. The data contain fewer than 150,000 clones, about 84% of them singletons. The specimen was peripheral blood. These receptors all stem from a woman aged 80 or older in a cohort sampled during active or convalescent COVID-19.

CDR3 protein: CATSDRNRSPNEQFF. The CDR3 nucleotides read TGTGCCACCAGTGACCGCAACAGGAGTCCAAATGAGCAGTTCTTC. The gene calls are TRBV24-1 and TRBJ2-1; D may be TRBD1 (5 bases). This CDR3 has 15 residues. Germline loops: CDR1 KGHDR, CDR2 SFDVKD. Trimming took 4 bases from V and 7 from J, leaving 16 bases between them.

This chain connects TRBV6-5 to TRBJ1-1; D is possibly TRBD1 (6 bases). The CDR3 extends over 14 amino acids. CDR1 and CDR2 from the germline V gene are MNHEY and SVGAGI. With 6 bases removed from V and 5 bases from J, the gap between germline ends came to 16 bases. This CDR3 is CASSLRTRGTEAFF. In DNA, the CDR3 is TGTGCCAGCAGCCTTCGGACAAGGGGGACTGAAGCTTTCTTT.

This chain connects TRBV7-8 to TRBJ1-2; a possible D gene is TRBD1 (6 bases). From germline, CDR1 is SGHVS and CDR2 FQNEAQ. The CDR3 extends over 17 amino acids. V was pared by 1 base and J by 1 base, with 16 bases between. The chain's CDR3 is CASSLDEAGVGNYGYTF. In nucleotides, the CDR3 is TGTGCCAGCAGCTTAGATGAGGCAGGGGTTGGTAACTATGGCTACACCTTC.

The rearrangement joins TRBV21-1 to TRBJ1-3; TRBD1 was called by the table and not checked on the DNA. TRBV21-1 counts as a pseudogene. This CDR3 contains 15 residues. CDR3: CASSSTGGSGNTIYF. CDR3 nucleotides: TGTGCCAGCAGCTCAACAGGGGGTAGCGGAAACACCATATATTTT.

The chain joins TRBV28 to TRBJ1-1, with D unclear. This CDR3 is 14 amino acids long. V dropped 6 bases and J dropped 4 bases, with 15 bases sitting between them. Germline loops: CDR1 MDHEN, CDR2 SYDVKM. The CDR3: CASSLTARITEAFF. The DNA of the CDR3 is TGTGCCAGCAGCTTGACTGCCCGGATCACTGAAGCTTTCTTT.

The chain recombines TRBV3-1 (or the pseudogene TRBV3-2) with TRBJ1-4; D is perhaps TRBD1 (6 bases). This CDR3 comprises 16 residues. Germline assignment: CDR1 LGHDT and CDR2 YNNKEL (reference sequence). The V gene lost 1 base and the J gene lost 2 bases, with 11 bases spanning the gap. CDR3 protein: CASSQAPGVTNEKLFF. CDR3 nucleotides: TGTGCCAGCAGCCAAGCGCCAGGGGTTACTAATGAAAAACTGTTTTTT.

The chain has TRBV19 and TRBJ1-5, with TRBD1 identical over 8 bases. V dropped 6 bases and J dropped 7; count of bases not matched to a gene: 5. The CDR3 is 13 residues long. Germline V CDR1 and CDR2: LNHDA, SQIVND (reference sequence). In DNA, the CDR3 is TGTGCCAGTAGCGAGACAGGGGACCAGCCCCAGCATTTT. It is translated as CASSETGDQPQHF. The entire variable domain, with the rest obtained from reference TRBV19 and TRBJ1-5, is as follows: DGGITQSPKYLFRKEGQNVTLSCEQNLNHDAMYWYRQDPGQGLRLIYYSQIVNDFQKGDIAEGYSVSREKKESFPLTVTSAQKNPTAFYLCASSETGDQPQHFGDGTRLSIL.

The V gene is TRBV14, the J gene TRBJ1-2, with D maybe TRBD1 (6 bases). CDR3 size: 19 residues. Germline V lookup: CDR1 SGHDN, CDR2 FVKESK. Trimming pared 2 bases from V and 8 bases from J, leaving 30 bases between. This CDR3 reads CASSQRGFVRAGERKGYTF. The DNA for the CDR3 is TGTGCCAGCAGCCAAAGGGGTTTTGTTCGTGCAGGGGAACGTAAAGGCTACACCTTC.

The chain carries TRBV6-5 and TRBJ2-2; D remains unclear. Germline values: CDR1 MNHEY, CDR2 SVGAGI. This CDR3 is built from 13 residues. Trimming pared 6 bases from V and 2 bases from J, leaving 7 bases between. The CDR3 here is CASRGPNTGELFF. CDR3 bases: TGTGCCAGCAGGGGCCCTAACACCGGGGAGCTGTTTTTT.

The CDR3 is CASSTQGTGLNEQFF. The DNA of the CDR3 is TGTGCCAGCAGCACCCAGGGGACAGGGCTGAATGAGCAGTTCTTC. V gene TRBV7-9 combines with J gene TRBJ2-1; TRBD1 aligns across 9 bases. Germline V CDR1 and CDR2: SEHNR, FQNEAQ (reference sequence). V dropped 5 bases and J dropped 7; count of bases not matched to a gene: 9. The CDR3 runs to 15 residues.

The chain uses TRBV2 and TRBJ1-1; 8 bases match TRBD1. The V gene end was trimmed by 4 bases and the J gene end by 6 bases; junction bases not matched to a gene: 7. CDR1 and CDR2 from the germline V gene are SNHLY and FYNNEI. This CDR3 spans 14 amino acids. The CDR3 DNA sequence: TGTGCCAGCAGTGGACAGGGGAAGTTATCTGAAGCTTTCTTT. Residues: CASSGQGKLSEAFF. The variable domain in full, completed from reference TRBV2 and TRBJ1-1, reads EPEVTQTPSHQVTQMGQEVILRCVPISNHLYFYWYRQILGQKVEFLVSFYNNEISEKSEIFDDQFSVERPDGSNFTLKIRSTKLEDSAMYFCASSGQGKLSEAFFGQGTRLTVV.

DNA of the CDR3: TGTGCCAGCAGCCCCCTTACTTCACTAGCGACCGATACGCAGTATTTT. As protein: CASSPLTSLATDTQYF. This rearrangement joins TRBV7-9 to TRBJ2-3; 7 positions match TRBD2. The CDR3 contains 16 residues. The germline V gene encodes CDR1 SEHNR and CDR2 FQNEAQ (reference sequence). The J segment lost 6 bases and the V segment lost 5 bases, leaving 14 bases of the junction unmatched. The variable domain in full, completed from reference TRBV7-9 and TRBJ2-3, reads DTGVSQNPRHKITKRGQNVTFRCDPISEHNRLYWYRQTLGQGPEFLTYFQNEAQLEKSRLLSDRFSAERPKGSFSTLEIQRTEQGDSAMYLCASSPLTSLATDTQYFGPGTRLTVL.

The chain uses TRBV2 and TRBJ2-7, with 9 bases that match TRBD1. Germline V gene data show CDR1 as SNHLY and CDR2 as FYNNEI. The CDR3 contains 20 residues. V was pared by 2 bases and J by 2 bases, with 19 bases of the junction left unmatched. The CDR3: CASSEYVLVGTGRSAYEQYF. The CDR3 nucleotides are TGTGCCAGCAGTGAATACGTTTTAGTGGGGACAGGGAGATCGGCCTACGAGCAGTACTTC.

The chain is built from TRBV4-2 and TRBJ2-2; D uncertain. V lost 0 bases and J lost 4, with 9 bases in between. Germline values: CDR1 LGHNA, CDR2 YNFKEQ. The CDR3 totals 15 residues. The CDR3 DNA follows: TGTGCCAGCAGCCAAGAGGCGCAGGTCACCGGGGAGCTGTTTTTT. Residues: CASSQEAQVTGELFF.

The chain joins TRBV10-3 to TRBJ1-2, with D possibly matching TRBD1 (6 bases). Trimming pared 6 bases from V and 1 base from J, leaving 18 bases between. The CDR3 is made up of 16 amino acids. Germline V lookup: CDR1 ENHRY, CDR2 SYGVKD. The chain's CDR3 is CAISGTRDRLNYGYTF. The CDR3, as DNA: TGTGCCATCAGCGGGACAAGGGACCGCCTTAACTATGGCTACACCTTC.

The chain has TRBV6-6 and TRBJ1-5; D not certain. Germline-derived CDR1 and CDR2 are MNHNY and SVGAGI (reference sequence). V was pared by 2 bases and J by 7 bases, with 6 bases between. The CDR3 loop spans 12 amino acids. CDR3 sequence: CASSYPGQPQHF. In DNA form, the CDR3 reads TGTGCCAGCAGTTACCCCGGGCAGCCCCAGCATTTT.

The chain has TRBV7-3 and TRBJ2-3, with unresolved D. Germline values: CDR1 SGHTA, CDR2 FQGTGA. Deletions cut 5 bases from V and 6 bases from J, with 15 bases between. There are 14 residues in the CDR3. CDR3 in DNA: TGTGCCAGCAGCCCGACCTACTACGGGGATACGCAGTATTTT. This encodes CASSPTYYGDTQYF.

This rearrangement joins TRBV7-2 to TRBJ1-1, with 8 bases lining up with TRBD1. This CDR3 comprises 14 residues. Trimming took 7 bases from V and 7 from J; bases not matched to a gene: 11. CDR1 is SGHTA and CDR2 is FQGNSA in the germline V gene. CDR3 in amino acids: CASTLDRVTLEAFF. The CDR3 DNA follows: TGTGCCAGCACCTTGGACAGGGTAACCCTTGAAGCTTTCTTT.

The chain employs TRBV3-1 (or the pseudogene TRBV3-2) and TRBJ2-1; D uncertain. V was trimmed by 1 base and J by 4 bases, leaving 8 bases between them. The CDR3 consists of 14 residues. Germline values: CDR1 LGHDT, CDR2 YNNKEL (reference sequence). CDR3 loop: CASSQVSAYNEQFF. In nucleotides, the CDR3 is TGTGCCAGCAGCCAAGTCTCCGCGTACAATGAGCAGTTCTTC.

The chain combines TRBV7-9 with TRBJ2-1; D is unclear. Looked up from germline, CDR1 is SEHNR and CDR2 is FQNEAQ (reference sequence). The length of the CDR3 is 15 residues. Trimming removed 1 base from V and 0 bases from J, with 7 bases in between. CDR3: CASSLVWSSYNEQFF. The CDR3 nucleotides are TGTGCCAGCAGCTTAGTTTGGAGCTCCTACAATGAGCAGTTCTTC.

The V and J genes are TRBV5-4 and TRBJ1-4, with TRBD1 identical over 9 bases. Per the germline V gene, CDR1 is SGHNT and CDR2 is YYREEE (reference sequence). The length of the CDR3 is 14 residues. Trimming took 0 bases from V and 11 from J; bases not matched to a gene: 5. CDR3 sequence (DNA): TGTGCCAGCAGCTTGGGTGGGACAGGGATCAAACTGTTTTTT. Translating it yields CASSLGGTGIKLFF. The complete variable domain, with remaining parts taken from reference TRBV5-4 and TRBJ1-4, reads ETGVTQSPTHLIKTRGQQVTLRCSSQSGHNTVSWYQQALGQGPQFIFQYYREEENGRGNFPPRFSGLQFPNYSSELNVNALELDDSALYLCASSLGGTGIKLFFGSGTQLSVL.

The chain joins TRBV29-1 to TRBJ1-1; tentative D call: TRBD1 (6 bases). CDR1 SQVTM and CDR2 ANQGSEA come from the germline V gene. This CDR3 region has 13 residues. V was trimmed by 6 bases and J by 1 base, leaving 12 bases between them. For the CDR3, the DNA is TGCAGCGTCATACGGACAGCGAACACTGAAGCTTTCTTT. It specifies CSVIRTANTEAFF.

The rearrangement uses TRBV6-5 and TRBJ2-7, with D unresolved. The CDR3 is made up of 13 amino acids. V was cut by 9 bases and J by 3 bases, with 15 bases left in between. Germline-derived CDR1 and CDR2 are MNHEY and SVGAGI. CDR3 in DNA: TGTGCCAGTTATGGGCACTCGAGCTACGAGCAGTACTTC. This translates into CASYGHSSYEQYF.

This clone has just one count. The J gene is TRBJ2-4, the V gene TRBV13; 8 bases fit TRBD2. With V trimmed by 0 bases and J by 2 bases, 3 bases remained unmatched. From germline, CDR1 is PRHDT and CDR2 FYEKMQ (reference sequence). The CDR3 sequence is 16 residues long. CDR3 protein: CASSLGGGATKNIQYF. DNA for the CDR3: TGTGCCAGCAGCTTAGGCGGGGGGGCGACCAAAAACATTCAGTACTTC.

This sequence joins TRBV5-1 and TRBJ2-5, with 8 positions matching TRBD2. The V gene's germline CDR1 is SGHRS and CDR2 YFSETQ. This CDR3 region has 15 residues. Germline trimming cut 0 bases from V and 4 bases from J; bases unmatched to any gene: 5. The CDR3: CASSLVLAGGETQYF. In DNA, the CDR3 is TGCGCCAGCAGCTTGGTATTGGCGGGGGGAGAGACCCAGTACTTC.

This chain connects TRBV28 to TRBJ2-5; 7 positions agree with TRBD2. Per the germline V gene, CDR1 is MDHEN and CDR2 is SYDVKM. The CDR3 totals 15 residues. The V and J ends lost 6 bases and 7 bases, in that order; junction bases with no gene match: 14. CDR3 nucleotides: TGTGCCAGCAGCACCCCGGGACTACCCAAGAGGACCCAGTACTTC. This translates into CASSTPGLPKRTQYF.

The V and J genes are TRBV2 and TRBJ2-2; a possible D gene is TRBD2 (5 bases). This CDR3 contains 15 residues. CDR1 is SNHLY, CDR2 FYNNEI, per germline. The V and J ends lost 7 bases and 4 bases respectively, with 16 bases between them. CDR3 amino acids: CASKPLEASTGELFF. The CDR3 DNA reads TGTGCCAGCAAACCTTTGGAGGCAAGCACCGGGGAGCTGTTTTTT.

V usage is TRBV28 and J usage is TRBJ2-5; 8 bases align to TRBD2. The CDR3 totals 18 residues. CDR1 is MDHEN and CDR2 is SYDVKM in the germline V gene. Trimming removed 4 bases from V and 9 bases from J; junction bases left unmatched: 22. Here the CDR3 DNA reads TGTGCCAGCAGTTCCTTTTTGGCGGGGGGCCGGATCCGGGGGTCCCAGTACTTC. It codes for CASSSFLAGGRIRGSQYF.

The chain combines TRBV7-6 with TRBJ2-1; 13 bases align to TRBD2. The ends lost 4 bases at V and 6 bases at J; junction bases unmatched: 6. Germline CDR1 SGHVS, CDR2 FNYEAQ. The CDR3 spans 16 residues. Here the CDR3 DNA reads TGTGCCAGCAGCTATTCACTAGCGGGGGGGATCAATGAGCAGTTCTTC. Protein product: CASSYSLAGGINEQFF.

The chain employs TRBV5-1 and TRBJ2-7, with TRBD1 matching 7 bases. This CDR3 spans 16 amino acids. In germline, CDR1 is SGHRS, CDR2 YFSETQ. The junction had 6 bases not matched to a gene; V was cut back by 0 bases and J by 0 bases. The CDR3 sequence is CASSLVGGLSSYEQYF. The CDR3 coding sequence is TGCGCCAGCAGCTTGGTAGGGGGCCTTAGCTCCTACGAGCAGTACTTC.

This clone was picked up one time. The CDR3 sequence is CATSDPRDTEAFF. In DNA form, the CDR3 reads TGTGCCACCAGTGATCCCAGGGACACTGAAGCTTTCTTT. The J gene is TRBJ1-1, the V gene TRBV24-1, with D possibly matching TRBD1 (5 bases). The CDR3 runs 13 residues. V was clipped by 3 bases and J by 3 bases, with 7 bases between them. CDR1 is KGHDR, CDR2 SFDVKD, per germline.

V is TRBV3-1 (or the pseudogene TRBV3-2) and J is TRBJ1-2; D gene ambiguous. The CDR3 length is 13 residues. Deletions cut 1 base from V and 4 bases from J, with 7 bases between. Germline V gene sequence: CDR1 LGHDT, CDR2 YNNKEL (reference sequence). The CDR3 region has the DNA TGTGCCAGCAGCCAAGCCAGGTTCTATGGCTACACCTTC. Protein product: CASSQARFYGYTF.